The entry below gives a single T cell receptor beta chain sequence along with its context. Antigen unknown. V lost 6 bases to trimming and J lost 2 bases; unmatched junction nucleotides: 12. CDR1 and CDR2 from the germline V gene are SEHNR and FQNEAQ (reference sequence). CDR3 size: 17 residues. The data were taken from a study of T-cell memory formation after mild COVID-19. Whole-study results and caveats: Pre-infection memory already had some responding clones, implying cross-reactive memory joined. The SARS-CoV-2 specificity of second-wave clones reaching peak at day 37 remained unverified.

TCRdb re-called the 5' RACE reads with MiXCR, one entry per CDR3 protein. This sample carries hundreds of thousands of distinct CDR3 sequences, roughly 17% of them seen once, and the ten largest clones take just over 8%. The J gene is TRBJ2-3, the V gene TRBV7-9; 9 bases agree with TRBD2. The specimen was PBMCs or a T cell subset sorted from them (not recorded which). This TCR derives from an adult woman who had mild COVID-19 (a few samples of this study predate the infection). Cell type and time point are not known. CDR3: CASRNSKRGDPTDTQYF. Here the CDR3 DNA reads TGTGCCAGCAGAAATTCCAAGCGGGGGGACCCCACAGATACGCAGTATTTT.